This is a list of T cell receptor beta chains from one sample in a study of CD8+ T cells in alopecia areata. This table comes from immunoSEQ multiplex PCR, and its TCRdb copy is limited to in-frame clones, with some not included. The data hold roughly 200,000 clones, with around 50% observed a single time. Sequenced: CD8+ T cells sorted from blood. The receptors originated from a human donor in good health. Each CDR3 is given with its conserved first and last residue. A D gene is named only where the DNA matches it firmly. Expanded clones get a size class; other rows say once, few or many, or leave the size out.

v_gene	len	abundance	d_gene	j_gene	CDR3aa	CDR3nt
TRBV5-1	14	-	-	TRBJ1-1	CASMQGRTDTEAFF	TGCGCCAGCATGCAGGGAAGGACGGACACTGAAGCTTTCTTT
TRBV11-2	15	few	-	TRBJ1-1	CASSLEVRLGTEAFF	TGTGCCAGCAGCTTAGAAGTCAGGCTGGGGACTGAAGCTTTCTTT
TRBV29-1	11	-	TRBD1	TRBJ1-1	CSARQGTEAFF	TGCAGCGCCCGACAGGGGACTGAAGCTTTCTTT
TRBV5-6	15	few	-	TRBJ2-1	CASSGDRYSYNEQFF	TGTGCCAGCAGCGGTGACCGCTATTCCTACAATGAGCAGTTCTTC
TRBV4-1	16	-	-	TRBJ2-5	CASSQGTAGREETQYF	TGCGCCAGCAGCCAAGGAACGGCAGGTCGAGAGGAGACCCAGTACTTC
TRBV29-1	16	few	TRBD2	TRBJ2-1	CSVEEGREMSYNEQFF	TGCAGCGTTGAAGAAGGGAGGGAAATGTCCTACAATGAGCAGTTCTTC
TRBV30	16	few	-	TRBJ2-1	CAWSVDGSSSYNEQFF	TGTGCCTGGAGTGTGGATGGCTCTAGCTCCTACAATGAGCAGTTCTTC
TRBV5-1	13	-	-	TRBJ1-1	CASSLGINTEAFF	TGCGCCAGCAGCTTGGGCATAAACACTGAAGCTTTCTTT
TRBV19	14	few	-	TRBJ1-1	CASTEGQLNTEAFF	TGTGCCAGTACCGAAGGACAACTGAACACTGAAGCTTTCTTT
TRBV4-1	13	-	-	TRBJ1-2	CASSQVFGYGYTF	TGCGCCAGCAGCCAAGTCTTCGGCTATGGCTACACCTTC
TRBV7-8	15	-	-	TRBJ2-3	CASRKSGGGGDTQYF	TGTGCCAGCAGAAAAAGCGGAGGGGGGGGAGATACGCAGTATTTT
TRBV29-1	15	-	TRBD1	TRBJ1-1	CSVEGTGGMNTEAFF	TGCAGCGTTGAAGGGACAGGGGGGATGAACACTGAAGCTTTCTTT